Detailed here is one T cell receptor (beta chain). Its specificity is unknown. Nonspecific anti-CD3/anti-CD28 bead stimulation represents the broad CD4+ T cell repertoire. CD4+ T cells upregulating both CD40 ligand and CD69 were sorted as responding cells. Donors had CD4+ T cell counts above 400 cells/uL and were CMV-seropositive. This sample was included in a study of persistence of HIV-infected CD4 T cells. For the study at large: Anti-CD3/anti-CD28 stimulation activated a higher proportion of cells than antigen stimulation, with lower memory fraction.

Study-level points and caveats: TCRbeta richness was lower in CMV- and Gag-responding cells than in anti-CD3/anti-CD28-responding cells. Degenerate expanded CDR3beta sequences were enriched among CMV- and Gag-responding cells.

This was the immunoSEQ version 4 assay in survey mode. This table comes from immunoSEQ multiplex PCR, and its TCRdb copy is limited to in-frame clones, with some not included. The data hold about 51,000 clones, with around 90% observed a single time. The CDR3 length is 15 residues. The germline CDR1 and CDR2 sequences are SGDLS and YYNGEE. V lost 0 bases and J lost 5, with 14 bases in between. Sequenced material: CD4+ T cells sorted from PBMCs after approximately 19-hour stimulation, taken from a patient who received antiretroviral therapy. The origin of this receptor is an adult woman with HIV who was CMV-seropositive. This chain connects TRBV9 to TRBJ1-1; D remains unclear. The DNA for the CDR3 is TGTGCCAGCAGCGTAGACGCGAAGAGAAGAACTGAAGCTTTCTTT. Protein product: CASSVDAKRRTEAFF.